This TCR beta chain emerged from a study of identical twins. The CDR3 loop spans 15 amino acids. Germline assignment: CDR1 LGHDT and CDR2 YNNKEL (reference sequence). The V segment lost 5 bases and the J segment 4 bases; nucleotides outside the gene matches: 4. TCRdb reprocessed the 5' RACE reads via MiXCR and lists one record per CDR3 protein. The table includes under 350,000 distinct CDR3 sequences, roughly 10% detected once. This clonotype occurred once. Just one base apart from a much larger clone, this may be a read error. These same data were also listed under a study on yellow fever vaccine responses in identical twins.

The rearrangement uses TRBV3-1 and TRBJ2-1, with 11 bases that match TRBD2. The source material was CD8+ T cells sorted from blood. The clonotype comes from a woman aged 18-29 years in good health. The CDR3 sequence: CASSNPSGGYNEQFF. The CDR3 DNA reads as TGTGCCAGCAGCAATCCTAGCGGGGGGTACAATGAGCAGTTCTTC.